This paragraph reports one TCR beta chain. The antigen remains undetermined. The data were taken from a study of T-cell memory formation after mild COVID-19. This CDR3 is built from 15 residues. Trimming removed 7 bases from V and 8 bases from J; junction bases left unmatched: 13. Germline assignment: CDR1 SGHVS and CDR2 FQNEAQ. TCRdb independently ran MiXCR on the 5' RACE reads; one entry per CDR3 protein. The table has fewer than 450,000 distinct CDR3 sequences, under 25% seen once. Overall study results and limits: Clonal second-wave expansions that peaked on day 37 had unconfirmed SARS-CoV-2 specificity.

V gene TRBV7-8 combines with J gene TRBJ1-4; 7 bases are shared with TRBD1. This TCR came from an adult woman who had mild COVID-19 (a few samples of this study predate the infection). Cell type and time point are not known. Sample: PBMCs or a T cell subset sorted from them (not recorded which). The CDR3 is CASTTGRGRLEKLFF. Here the CDR3 DNA reads TGTGCCAGCACCACCGGGAGGGGGCGCTTGGAAAAACTGTTTTTT.